These 10 T cell receptor beta chains came from one sample sequenced in a study of blood T cell repertoires in COVID-19. Generated by immunoSEQ multiplex PCR, the TCRdb table keeps only in-frame clones and is missing some. The table shows about 50,000 clones, with 85% to 90% occurring only once. Sequenced input: PBMCs or T cells enriched from blood (not recorded which). Receptor source: a woman in her forties or fifties who had recovered from COVID-19.

The chain uses TRBV21-1 and TRBJ2-2; no DNA check was done on the table's D call, TRBD1. TRBV21-1 is an annotated pseudogene. The CDR3 length is 19 residues. CDR3 sequence (DNA): TGTGCCAGCAGCAAAGATGGGGGACACCGATACCCGAACACCGGGGAGCTGTTTTTT. It is translated as CASSKDGGHRYPNTGELFF.

J is TRBJ1-6 and V is TRBV7-2, with 7 positions matching TRBD1. CDR1 SGHTA and CDR2 FQGNSA come from the germline V gene. V shed 4 bases and J 5 bases; nucleotides not matched to a gene: 5. This CDR3 comprises 15 residues. The CDR3 is CASSSSGTDNSPLHF. The CDR3, as DNA: TGTGCCAGCAGCTCCTCCGGGACAGATAATTCACCCCTCCACTTT.

V is TRBV28 and J is TRBJ1-5; D is perhaps TRBD1 (6 bases). V was clipped by 3 bases and J by 5 bases, with 20 bases between them. The germline V gene has CDR1 MDHEN and CDR2 SYDVKM. The CDR3 has 17 amino acids. CDR3 protein: CASSLSGVLKFDQPQHF. For the CDR3, the DNA is TGTGCCAGCAGTTTGTCAGGGGTTCTGAAGTTTGATCAGCCCCAGCATTTT.

This chain joins TRBV7-9 and TRBJ2-5; 11 bases map to TRBD1. The length of the CDR3 is 15 residues. Germline loops: CDR1 SEHNR, CDR2 FQNEAQ (reference sequence). V dropped 4 bases and J dropped 0; count of bases not matched to a gene: 1. The CDR3 reads CASSSGQGDQETQYF. The CDR3, as DNA: TGTGCCAGCAGCTCGGGACAGGGGGACCAAGAGACCCAGTACTTC.

The CDR3 region has the DNA TGTGCCAGCAGCCTTTTGGGAGGCTTGACCGGGGAGCTGTTTTTT. Translation: CASSLLGGLTGELFF. The rearrangement links TRBV3-1 (or the pseudogene TRBV3-2) to TRBJ2-2; tentative D call: TRBD2 (6 bases). The CDR3 totals 15 residues. The ends were cut back, 4 bases at V and 5 bases at J, with 14 bases in the middle. Germline assignment: CDR1 LGHDT and CDR2 YNNKEL (reference sequence).

The CDR3 loop is CASSLAVQKNNEQFF. CDR3 nucleotide sequence: TGTGCCAGCAGCTTAGCAGTTCAGAAGAACAATGAGCAGTTCTTC. The V and J genes are TRBV7-2 and TRBJ2-1, with D hard to call. V lost 0 bases and J lost 5, with 11 bases in between. Germline CDR1 SGHTA, CDR2 FQGNSA. This CDR3 has 15 amino acids.

The V and J genes are TRBV5-4 and TRBJ2-5; D perhaps matches TRBD1 (6 bases). Germline-derived CDR1 and CDR2 are SGHNT and YYREEE (reference sequence). The CDR3 totals 12 residues. Deletions cut 3 bases from V and 4 bases from J, with 7 bases between. The CDR3 DNA reads TGTGCCAGCAGCTCACAGGGAGAGACCCAGTACTTC. It encodes CASSSQGETQYF.

The V and J genes are TRBV4-3 and TRBJ1-2; D is perhaps TRBD1 (5 bases). V lost 1 base to trimming and J lost 4 bases, with 13 bases between them. Germline lookup yields CDR1 LGHNA and CDR2 YSLEER. This CDR3 is built from 15 residues. For the CDR3, the DNA is TGCGCCAGCAGCCAAGGGGGGGAGCTAGGCTATGGCTACACCTTC. This sequence encodes CASSQGGELGYGYTF.

The rearrangement joins TRBV25-1 to TRBJ2-2, with D tentatively TRBD2 (6 bases). CDR3 length: 17 residues. Germline lookup yields CDR1 MGHDK and CDR2 SYGVNS. V lost 6 bases and J 1 base, leaving 18 bases between the germline ends. The CDR3 sequence is CASSRETGTQNTGELFF. DNA for the CDR3: TGTGCCAGCAGCCGAGAAACCGGGACTCAGAACACCGGGGAGCTGTTTTTT.

This chain connects TRBV2 to TRBJ2-7; 8 bases line up with TRBD2. The CDR3 is made up of 13 amino acids. The ends lost 8 bases at V and 2 bases at J; junction bases unmatched: 5. The V gene's germline CDR1 is SNHLY and CDR2 FYNNEI. This CDR3 reads CASGREAAYEQYF. In nucleotides, the CDR3 is TGTGCCAGCGGGCGGGAGGCAGCCTACGAGCAGTACTTC.